A selection of T cell receptor beta chains follows, all from one sample in a study of T-cell reconstitution after alpha-beta-depleted transplantation in children. MiXCR was run by TCRdb on the PCR reads, yielding one entry per CDR3 protein. The data hold 150,000 to 250,000 distinct CDR3 sequences, with about 14% observed a single time. Sequenced here: PBMCs from the stem cell graft donor, sampled from the stem cell graft. The receptors here all came from a human donor who donated a stem cell graft to a child with acute lymphoblastic leukemia. Each CDR3 is given with its conserved first and last residue. The D gene is left open where the match is weak. Expanded clones get a size class; other rows say once, few or many, or leave the size out.

d_call: TRBD2; v_call: TRBV12-3/TRBV12-4; clone_size: few; j_call: TRBJ2-7; cdr3_aa: CASSSTRREYEQYF; cdr3_nt: TGTGCCAGCAGTTCTACGAGGCGGGAGTACGAGCAGTACTTC
d_call: TRBD2; v_call: TRBV7-8; clone_size: many; j_call: TRBJ2-7; cdr3_aa: CASSSGLGYEQYF; cdr3_nt: TGTGCCAGCAGCTCCGGACTAGGCTACGAGCAGTACTTC
d_call: TRBD1; v_call: TRBV6-1; clone_size: few; j_call: TRBJ2-3; cdr3_aa: CASGRGRNTDTQYF; cdr3_nt: TGTGCCAGCGGCAGGGGGCGAAACACAGATACGCAGTATTTT
d_call: .; v_call: TRBV5-1; clone_size: many; j_call: TRBJ2-7; cdr3_aa: CASSLRSDTYEQYF; cdr3_nt: TGCGCCAGCAGCTTGAGGTCGGACACCTACGAGCAGTACTTC
d_call: TRBD2; v_call: TRBV10-3; clone_size: many; j_call: TRBJ2-3; cdr3_aa: CASSGTSGPTDTQYF; cdr3_nt: TGTGCCAGCTCCGGGACTAGCGGACCCACAGATACGCAGTATTTT
d_call: .; v_call: TRBV12-3/TRBV12-4; clone_size: .; j_call: TRBJ1-2; cdr3_aa: CASRRTGGDGYAF; cdr3_nt: TGTGCCAGCAGACGTACAGGAGGGGATGGCTACGCCTTC
d_call: .; v_call: TRBV29-1; clone_size: medium-sized; j_call: TRBJ2-7; cdr3_aa: CSVDGRDRGTSGHEQYF; cdr3_nt: TGCAGCGTTGATGGTCGGGACAGGGGGACTAGCGGCCACGAGCAGTACTTC
d_call: .; v_call: TRBV27; clone_size: many; j_call: TRBJ1-1; cdr3_aa: CASSFHRNTEAFF; cdr3_nt: TGTGCCAGCAGTTTTCACCGGAACACTGAAGCTTTCTTT
d_call: .; v_call: TRBV20-1; clone_size: many; j_call: TRBJ2-3; cdr3_aa: CSARVLSGPATDTQYF; cdr3_nt: TGCAGTGCTAGAGTGCTGAGCGGGCCAGCGACAGATACGCAGTATTTT
d_call: TRBD2; v_call: TRBV5-1; clone_size: many; j_call: TRBJ2-2; cdr3_aa: CASSEEAGETGELFF; cdr3_nt: TGCGCCAGCAGCGAGGAAGCGGGAGAAACCGGGGAGCTGTTTTTT